These 11 T cell receptor beta chains share one sample of origin, sequenced in a study of blood T cell repertoires in COVID-19. Using immunoSEQ multiplex PCR, the repertoire was profiled, and TCRdb retains in-frame clones only, with some absent. The sample records some 120,000 clones, over 55% being singletons. Material for sequencing was peripheral blood. The receptor set was obtained from a woman aged 65 to 85 with acute or convalescent COVID-19.

This sequence joins TRBV4-1 and TRBJ1-5; D not certain. The CDR3 has 17 amino acids. Germline CDR1 is MGHRA and CDR2 is YSYEKL. V was trimmed by 0 bases and J by 4 bases, leaving 16 bases between them. The CDR3 DNA reads as TGCGCCAGCAGCCAAGAGGGCGTGCACCCGATTAATCAGCCCCAGCATTTT. It translates to CASSQEGVHPINQPQHF.

The rearrangement links TRBV30 to TRBJ1-5; TRBD1 might be the D (5 bases). V was shortened by 5 bases and J by 5 bases, with 13 bases between the two germline ends. The germline CDR1 and CDR2 sequences are GTSNPN and SVGIG (reference sequence). This CDR3 spans 13 amino acids. CDR3 in DNA: TGTGCCTGGTCGCCAGGGAAAGATCAGCCCCAGCATTTT. As protein: CAWSPGKDQPQHF.

The V gene is TRBV10-3, the J gene TRBJ1-4; D uncertain. CDR1 and CDR2 from the germline V gene are ENHRY and SYGVKD. The CDR3 sequence is 15 residues long. V shed 6 bases and J shed 0 bases, with 11 bases lying between them. The DNA for the CDR3 is TGTGCCATCAGCACCGCGGGGACAACTAATGAAAAACTGTTTTTT. It encodes CAISTAGTTNEKLFF.

The J gene is TRBJ1-1, the V gene TRBV2; tentative D call: TRBD1 (5 bases). The CDR3 extends over 14 amino acids. Germline loops: CDR1 SNHLY, CDR2 FYNNEI. V gave up 2 bases and J gave up 0 bases, with 7 bases separating them. CDR3 region: CASSEQGLNTEAFF. CDR3 in DNA: TGTGCCAGCAGTGAACAGGGATTGAACACTGAAGCTTTCTTT.

This clone was counted a single time. The genes are TRBV27 and TRBJ1-1; 12 nucleotides match TRBD1. This CDR3 is 14 amino acids long. Germline assignment: CDR1 MNHEY and CDR2 SMNVEV (reference sequence). J lost 7 bases, V lost 5 bases, and 5 bases had no gene match. This CDR3 reads CASSSGTGGGEAFF. The CDR3 DNA reads TGTGCCAGCAGTAGCGGGACAGGGGGCGGTGAAGCTTTCTTT.

This chain joins TRBV6-5 and TRBJ2-1; 7 nucleotides line up with TRBD1. CDR1 and CDR2 (germline): MNHEY, SVGAGI. The CDR3 has 14 residues. J was trimmed by 8 bases and V by 4 bases; bases with no gene match: 8. The CDR3 coding sequence is TGTGCCAGCAGTTCTGGACAGGCCTGGGATGAGCAGTTCTTC. It translates to CASSSGQAWDEQFF.

This clone was seen more than once but under ten times. This chain links TRBV20-1 with TRBJ2-7; 9 positions match TRBD1. V shed 3 bases and J 7 bases; nucleotides not matched to a gene: 7. This CDR3 contains 13 residues. Germline V gene sequence: CDR1 DFQATT, CDR2 SNEGSKA (reference sequence). DNA for the CDR3: TGCAGTGCTAGTCGGGACAGGGTAGGAGAGCAGTACTTC. Its protein is CSASRDRVGEQYF.

The V call is TRBV12-3 or TRBV12-4, the J call TRBJ1-2; weak D call: TRBD1 (6 bases). The CDR3 spans 13 residues. Trimming pared 1 base from V and 6 bases from J, leaving 9 bases between. CDR3 region: CASSLGGQDGYTF. CDR3 in DNA: TGTGCCAGCAGTTTAGGGGGGCAGGATGGCTACACCTTC.

This clone was seen a single time. The CDR3 here is CASSPPTGQKETQYF. The CDR3 DNA follows: TGTGCCAGCTCACCACCAACGGGACAGAAAGAGACCCAGTACTTC. The chain uses TRBV18 and TRBJ2-5, with TRBD1 matching 7 bases. CDR1 and CDR2 (germline): KGHSH, LQKENI. V lost 0 bases, J lost 3 bases, and 4 bases stayed unmatched. The CDR3 length is 15 residues.

This chain uses TRBV19 with TRBJ1-1; TRBD1 matches 10 bases. The V gene end was trimmed by 6 bases and the J gene end by 6 bases; junction bases not matched to a gene: 4. The germline V gene has CDR1 LNHDA and CDR2 SQIVND (reference sequence). The CDR3 sequence is 13 residues long. CDR3 DNA sequence: TGTGCCAGTAGGACAGGGGGCGCCTCTGAAGCTTTCTTT. Translation: CASRTGGASEAFF.

The chain uses TRBV30 and TRBJ2-1; perhaps TRBD2 as D (5 bases). Germline V gene sequence: CDR1 GTSNPN, CDR2 SVGIG (reference sequence). The CDR3 is 15 amino acids. The CDR3 region is CAGSVNLHINNEQFF. The CDR3 DNA reads TGTGCGGGGAGTGTCAACCTTCACATTAACAATGAGCAGTTCTTC.